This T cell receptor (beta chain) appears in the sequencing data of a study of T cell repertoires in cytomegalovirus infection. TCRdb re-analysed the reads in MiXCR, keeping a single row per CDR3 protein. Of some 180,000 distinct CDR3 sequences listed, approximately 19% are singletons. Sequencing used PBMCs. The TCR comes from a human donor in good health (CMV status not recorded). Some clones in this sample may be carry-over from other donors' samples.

The CDR3 here is CSARGTGSETQYF. The CDR3, as DNA: TGCAGTGCACGAGGGACAGGGTCGGAGACCCAGTACTTC. The chain uses TRBV20-1 and TRBJ2-5, with 9 bases fitting TRBD1. Germline CDR1 and CDR2: DFQATT and SNEGSKA (reference sequence). The CDR3 is made up of 13 amino acids. The V gene end was trimmed by 6 bases and the J gene end by 5 bases; junction bases not matched to a gene: 7.